Reported below is one T cell receptor beta chain. The method was immunoSEQ multiplex PCR; TCRdb's version includes in-frame clones alone and lacks a portion of them. The sample comprises under 95,000 clones, over 65% of which are singletons, and 4.5% to 6% rests with the top ten. The data were taken from a study of blood T cell repertoires in COVID-19. Overall study context: Samples came from the United States, Italy and Spain, spanning acute and convalescent COVID-19.

The clonotype originates from a man aged 45-60 years with active or convalescent COVID-19. The specimen was peripheral blood.

The CDR3 DNA is TGTGCCAGCAGGCGAGGGCACAGCTCTGGGGCCAACGTCCTGACTTTC. It specifies CASRRGHSSGANVLTF. The V and J genes are TRBV5-4 and TRBJ2-6, with D possibly being TRBD2 (5 bases). CDR3 length: 16 residues. V was cut by 5 bases and J by 0 bases, with 12 bases left in between. Per germline, CDR1 SGHNT and CDR2 YYREEE (reference sequence).